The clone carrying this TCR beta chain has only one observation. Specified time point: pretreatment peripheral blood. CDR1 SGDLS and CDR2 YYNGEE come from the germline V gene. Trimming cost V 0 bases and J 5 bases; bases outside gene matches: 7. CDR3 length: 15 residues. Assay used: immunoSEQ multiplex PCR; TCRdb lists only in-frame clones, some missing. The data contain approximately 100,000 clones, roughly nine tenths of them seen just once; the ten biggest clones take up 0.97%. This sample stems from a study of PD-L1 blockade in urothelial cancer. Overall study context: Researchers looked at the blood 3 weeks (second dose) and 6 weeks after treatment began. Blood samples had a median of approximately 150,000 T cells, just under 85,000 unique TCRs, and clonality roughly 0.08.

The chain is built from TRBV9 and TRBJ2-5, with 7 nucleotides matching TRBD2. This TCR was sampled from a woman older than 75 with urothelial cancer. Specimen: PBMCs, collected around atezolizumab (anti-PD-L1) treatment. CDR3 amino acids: CASSVGEGRRETQYF. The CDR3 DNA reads TGTGCCAGCAGCGTAGGGGAGGGCCGTAGGGAGACCCAGTACTTC.